This is a list of T cell receptor beta chains from one sample in a study of T cell repertoires in cytomegalovirus infection. TCRdb fed the reads into MiXCR, producing one record per CDR3 protein. The data show about 260,000 distinct CDR3 sequences, roughly an eighth seen once. Sequenced: PBMCs. The receptors were gathered from a human donor in good health (CMV status not recorded). Some clones in this sample may be carry-over from other donors' samples. The CDR3 runs from the conserved cysteine through the conserved F or W. The D gene is left open where the match is weak. Only part of the rows carry a size: once, few, many, or a class if the clone is expanded.

abundance	len	d_gene	v_gene	j_gene	CDR3aa	CDR3nt
few	14	TRBD1	TRBV20-1	TRBJ2-3	CSAISGQAGNTQYF	TGCAGTGCTATCTCGGGACAGGCTGGGAATACGCAGTATTTT
few	13	NA	TRBV3-1	TRBJ2-5	CASSQPPAETQYF	TGTGCCAGCAGCCAACCCCCAGCGGAGACCCAGTACTTC
many	13	TRBD1	TRBV28	TRBJ1-4	CASGVDRDEKLFF	TGTGCCAGTGGCGTGGACAGGGATGAAAAACTGTTTTTT
NA	17	NA	TRBV19	TRBJ2-3	CASSSLGRGNGTDTQYF	TGTGCCAGTAGTTCTTTGGGGCGGGGAAACGGCACAGATACGCAGTATTTT
many	14	NA	TRBV7-8	TRBJ2-3	CASSLEARRDTQYF	TGTGCCAGCAGCTTAGAAGCCCGACGAGATACGCAGTATTTT
few	12	NA	TRBV5-6	TRBJ1-1	CASSGVNTEAFF	TGTGCCAGCAGCGGAGTGAACACTGAAGCTTTCTTT
many	15	NA	TRBV10-3	TRBJ2-7	CAISESQGGPYEQYF	TGTGCCATCAGTGAGTCGCAGGGGGGTCCCTACGAGCAGTACTTC
many	14	NA	TRBV19	TRBJ1-1	CASSQGILYTEAFF	TGTGCCAGTAGTCAAGGAATCCTGTACACTGAAGCTTTCTTT
many	15	TRBD1	TRBV7-9	TRBJ1-4	CASSERGTGGEKLFF	TGTGCCAGCAGCGAACGGGGGACAGGGGGTGAAAAACTGTTTTTT
many	12	NA	TRBV7-2	TRBJ1-1	CASSPRATEAFF	TGTGCCAGCAGCCCCCGGGCCACTGAAGCTTTCTTT
NA	14	NA	TRBV2	TRBJ1-1	CASPLKEMNTEAFF	TGTGCCAGCCCGTTGAAGGAGATGAACACTGAAGCTTTCTTT
few	13	TRBD1	TRBV2	TRBJ2-7	CASGGQVNYEQYF	TGTGCCAGCGGAGGACAGGTCAACTACGAGCAGTACTTC
NA	15	NA	TRBV28	TRBJ2-7	CASSSGPGRSYEQYF	TGTGCCAGCAGTTCAGGGCCCGGTAGGTCCTACGAGCAGTACTTC
NA	18	NA	TRBV7-2	TRBJ2-2	CASSPVPLAASNTGELFF	TGTGCCAGCAGCCCAGTCCCATTAGCGGCCTCGAACACCGGGGAGCTGTTTTTT
few	14	TRBD2	TRBV20-1	TRBJ2-3	CSCTGTSGNTGQYF	TGCAGTTGTACCGGGACTAGCGGGAACACGGGCCAGTATTTT
many	16	TRBD2	TRBV7-2	TRBJ2-7	CASSLLRAGGGSEQYF	TGTGCCAGCAGCTTATTGCGAGCGGGAGGAGGAAGCGAGCAGTACTTC
NA	15	TRBD1	TRBV9	TRBJ2-7	CASSYGQGPSYEQYF	TGTGCCAGCAGCTATGGACAGGGGCCCTCCTACGAGCAGTACTTC
few	13	NA	TRBV18	TRBJ2-6	CASSPLGTNVLTF	TGTGCCAGCTCACCTCTCGGGACGAACGTCCTGACTTTC
few	16	TRBD2	TRBV5-4	TRBJ2-1	CASSPEREVSYNEQFF	TGTGCCAGCAGCCCGGAGCGGGAAGTTTCCTACAATGAGCAGTTCTTC
NA	13	TRBD1	TRBV28	TRBJ1-4	CAVWTGNNEKLFF	TGTGCCGTGTGGACAGGGAATAATGAAAAACTGTTTTTT
few	14	NA	TRBV5-6	TRBJ1-1	CASSYGTMNTEAFF	TGTGCCAGCAGCTACGGGACGATGAACACTGAAGCTTTCTTT
NA	17	NA	TRBV18	TRBJ2-3	CASSPLRTGPSTDTQYF	TGTGCCAGCTCACCACTCAGGACGGGACCTAGCACAGATACGCAGTATTTT
NA	16	NA	TRBV6-5	TRBJ1-1	CASSYSNSYMNTEAFF	TGTGCCAGCAGTTACTCGAACAGCTACATGAACACTGAAGCTTTCTTT
NA	14	NA	TRBV28	TRBJ1-6	CASSSGVLGSPLHF	TGTGCCAGCAGCTCAGGGGTTTTGGGTTCACCCCTCCACTTT
many	14	NA	TRBV19	TRBJ1-5	CASSIGRSNQPQHF	TGTGCCAGTAGTATAGGACGGAGCAATCAGCCCCAGCATTTT
NA	16	NA	TRBV28	TRBJ1-6	CATFSGRLRGNSPLHF	TGTGCCACCTTTTCAGGGCGCCTCAGAGGGAATTCACCCCTCCACTTT
many	15	NA	TRBV7-3	TRBJ2-1	CASSLGLAIYNEQFF	TGTGCCAGCAGCTTAGGGCTAGCCATCTACAATGAGCAGTTCTTC
few	13	TRBD1	TRBV20-1	TRBJ1-1	CRPSDRGDTEAFF	TGCAGGCCGAGCGACAGGGGAGACACTGAAGCTTTCTTT
NA	15	TRBD2	TRBV20-1	TRBJ2-2	CSAISSGRNTGELFF	TGCAGTGCTATTTCTAGCGGTAGAAACACCGGGGAGCTGTTTTTT
many	15	NA	TRBV28	TRBJ2-3	CASSSGGQRYDTQYF	TGTGCCAGCAGTTCCGGCGGACAGCGATATGATACGCAGTATTTT
NA	13	NA	TRBV5-1	TRBJ2-7	CASSPDRSYEQYF	TGCGCCAGCAGCCCGGACAGATCCTACGAGCAGTACTTC